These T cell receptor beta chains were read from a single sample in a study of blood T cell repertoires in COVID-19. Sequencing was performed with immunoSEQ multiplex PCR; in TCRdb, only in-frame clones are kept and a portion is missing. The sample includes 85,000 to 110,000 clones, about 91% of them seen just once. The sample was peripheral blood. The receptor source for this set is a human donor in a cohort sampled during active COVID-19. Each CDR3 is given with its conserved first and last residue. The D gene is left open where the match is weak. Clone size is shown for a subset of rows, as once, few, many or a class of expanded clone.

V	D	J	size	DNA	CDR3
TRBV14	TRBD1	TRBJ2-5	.	TGTGCCAGCAGTCAAGACAGGGTAAAAGAGACCCAGTACTTC	CASSQDRVKETQYF
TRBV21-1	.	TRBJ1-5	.	TGTGCCAGCACCAAGCGAGGGGGGGAGGATGGCAATCAGCCCCAGCATTTT	CASTKRGGEDGNQPQHF
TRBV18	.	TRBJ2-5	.	TGTGCCAGCTCACCCACCACTCCTAGACAGGTTTACGAGACCCAGTACTTC	CASSPTTPRQVYETQYF
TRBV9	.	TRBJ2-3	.	TGTGCCAGCAGCGTAGGGAGGGGCACAGATACGCAGTATTTT	CASSVGRGTDTQYF
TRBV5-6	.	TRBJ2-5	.	TGTGCCAGCAGCCGATACTTCGGTGTCAGGGGAGAGACCCAGTACTTC	CASSRYFGVRGETQYF
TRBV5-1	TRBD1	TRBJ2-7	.	TGCGCCAGCAGCTTCGGACAGGGGGCGAATCAGGAGCAGTACTTC	CASSFGQGANQEQYF
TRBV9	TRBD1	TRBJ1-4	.	TGTGCCAGCAGCACCTGGACAGGGCCCAGTGAAAAACTGTTTTTT	CASSTWTGPSEKLFF
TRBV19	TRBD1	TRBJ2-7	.	TGTGCCAGTAGTATCCCGGACAGGGTTCCCTACGAGCAGTACTTC	CASSIPDRVPYEQYF
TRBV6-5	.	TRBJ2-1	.	TGTGCCAGCTGGCTTGGGGAGGATGAGCAGTTCTTC	CASWLGEDEQFF
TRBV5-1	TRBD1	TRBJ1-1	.	TGCGCCAGCAGCCGCCTGGGACAGGGGAACACTGAAGCTTTCTTT	CASSRLGQGNTEAFF
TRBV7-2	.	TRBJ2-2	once	TGTGCCAGCAGCTTAGCTAGGATGGCAGCGGGGGAGCTGTTTTTT	CASSLARMAAGELFF
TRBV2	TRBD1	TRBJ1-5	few	TGTGCCAGCACCAGGGACAGGGTGGTTCAGCCCCAGCATTTT	CASTRDRVVQPQHF
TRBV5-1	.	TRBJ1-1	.	TGCGCCAGCAGCCTTTTACAGGGAGGGAGTCTCGGGACTGAAGCTTTCTTT	CASSLLQGGSLGTEAFF
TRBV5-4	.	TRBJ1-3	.	TGTGCCAGCAGACGAGGGCTCTCTGGAAACACCATATATTTT	CASRRGLSGNTIYF
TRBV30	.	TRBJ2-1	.	TGTGCCTGGAGTGACGCGAACAATGAGCAGTTCTTC	CAWSDANNEQFF
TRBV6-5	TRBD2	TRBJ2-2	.	TGTGCCAGCAGTTGGGAGGGCCGTAGGACCGGGGAGCTGTTTTTT	CASSWEGRRTGELFF
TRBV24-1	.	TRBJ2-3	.	TGTGCCACCAGTGATTTAGTATTTGGCGGGACGGATACGCAGTATTTT	CATSDLVFGGTDTQYF
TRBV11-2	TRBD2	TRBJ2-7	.	TGTGCCAGCAGCTTATTCCCGAGTAGCCTAGCGGGAGAATTCGAGCAGTACTTC	CASSLFPSSLAGEFEQYF
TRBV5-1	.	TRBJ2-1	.	TGCGCCAGCAGCTTCCACCCAGCGACAGAGTACAATGAGCAGTTCTTC	CASSFHPATEYNEQFF
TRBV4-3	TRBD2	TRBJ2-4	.	TGCGCCAGCAGCCAAGACGCTAGCGGGAGGGCCTTTAAGAATTTTTTCCAAAACATTCAGTACTTC	CASSQDASGRAFKNFFQNIQYF
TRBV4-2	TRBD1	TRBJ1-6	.	TGTGCCAGCAGCCAAGATGAGCGGACAGGCCTTTCACCCCTCCACTTT	CASSQDERTGLSPLHF
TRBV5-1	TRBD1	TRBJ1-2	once	TGCGCCAGCAGCTCATCATTGGACAGGGGGATGGGCTACACCTTC	CASSSSLDRGMGYTF
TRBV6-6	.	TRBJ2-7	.	TGTGCCAGCAGTTACGGACAGACCTCCTACGAGCAGTACTTC	CASSYGQTSYEQYF
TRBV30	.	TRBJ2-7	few	TGTGCCTGGAGTTACAGGGCCTACGAGCAGTACTTC	CAWSYRAYEQYF
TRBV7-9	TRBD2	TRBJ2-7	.	TGTGCCAGCAGCTTATCGTATCTAGCGGGAGGATCCGGGCAGTACTTC	CASSLSYLAGGSGQYF
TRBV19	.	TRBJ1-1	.	TGTGCCAGCACTCCGGGGGATGTCGACGTTACTGAAGCTTTCTTT	CASTPGDVDVTEAFF